The rows below give T cell receptor beta chains drawn from one sample of a study of T cell repertoires in cytomegalovirus infection. Each CDR3 protein gets one entry after TCRdb re-called the reads with MiXCR. Of roughly 720,000 distinct CDR3 sequences in the sample, roughly 36% are singletons; the top ten hold around 2.8%. Sample: PBMCs. The receptors were sampled from a human donor in good health (CMV status not recorded). Some clones in this sample may be carry-over from other donors' samples. Each CDR3 is given without its conserved first and last residue. Fields, in order: V gene, J gene, clone size, CDR3 protein. For some rows the clone size is stated as once, few or many, or as a class when expanded; others skip it.

>TRBV11-2|TRBJ1-4|once
ASSGDSNPNEKLF
>TRBV12-3/TRBV12-4|TRBJ2-7|-
ASSLRGGSEQY
>TRBV7-2|TRBJ2-1|few
ASSLNWGFYNEQF
>TRBV7-2|TRBJ1-1|-
SSSLTGGATEAF
>TRBV3-1|TRBJ1-6|-
ASSQGFDGVPLH
>TRBV7-9|TRBJ1-1|-
ASTIGDTEAF
>TRBV6-6|TRBJ2-2|few
ASVPGQGSNGELF
>TRBV12-3/TRBV12-4|TRBJ2-5|-
ASSFRQEETQY
>TRBV20-1|TRBJ2-3|few
SARDLESSTDTQY
>TRBV27|TRBJ1-6|few
ATRQLLNSPLH
>TRBV11-2|TRBJ2-1|few
ASSLDPGLGNEQF
>TRBV6-8|TRBJ1-2|-
ASSYLSADGYT
>TRBV7-2|TRBJ1-2|-
ASSLAQGRGYT
>TRBV7-2|TRBJ1-2|many
ASSLVSGGTNYGYT
>TRBV12-3/TRBV12-4|TRBJ2-7|many
ASRSVSYEQY
>TRBV19|TRBJ2-3|-
ASSPRGWGTDTQY
>TRBV20-1|TRBJ1-4|-
SARARDEKLF
>TRBV19|TRBJ1-2|many
ASHRGRVVGGYT
>TRBV7-9|TRBJ2-3|many
ASSLDGRVIDTQY
>TRBV7-9|TRBJ2-5|-
ASSLNTGAARAETQY
>TRBV27|TRBJ1-2|few
ASSPVPGQGVYGYT
>TRBV6-8|TRBJ1-5|few
ATQRTASYSNQPQH